This T cell receptor beta chain derives from a study of cytomegalovirus exposure and HLA in healthy donors. The PCR had 60 Vbeta and 13 Jbeta primers. In the authors' workflow: Per a later analysis, the number of unique TCR beta chains was approximately 80 million, of which around 9.9 million were shared. Only in-frame clones appear in the TCRdb table, and some are missing; sequencing was by immunoSEQ multiplex PCR. That table gives V, J and clone size, and the DNA gave D and trimming. The sample holds 90,000 to 120,000 clones, roughly 80% seen once. Turning to this clone: Its antigen is currently unknown.

From germline, CDR1 is SGHTS and CDR2 YDEGEE. The CDR3 is 16 amino acids. Losses at the gene ends were 6 bases for V and 10 bases for J; bases not matched to a gene: 12. Study-wide points: When analyzed later, the rates of TCR association showed variation by HLA locus, with DRB1 the most and HLA-C the fewest.

The clonotype was recovered from a man younger than 45 in good health and CMV-seropositive. The sample consisted of PBMCs. The chain couples TRBV5-8 to TRBJ2-1; 14 bases agree with TRBD2. CDR3 DNA: TGTGCCAGCACCTGGGCGACTAGCGGGGGGGTACGGGAGCAGTTCTTC. It translates to CASTWATSGGVREQFF.